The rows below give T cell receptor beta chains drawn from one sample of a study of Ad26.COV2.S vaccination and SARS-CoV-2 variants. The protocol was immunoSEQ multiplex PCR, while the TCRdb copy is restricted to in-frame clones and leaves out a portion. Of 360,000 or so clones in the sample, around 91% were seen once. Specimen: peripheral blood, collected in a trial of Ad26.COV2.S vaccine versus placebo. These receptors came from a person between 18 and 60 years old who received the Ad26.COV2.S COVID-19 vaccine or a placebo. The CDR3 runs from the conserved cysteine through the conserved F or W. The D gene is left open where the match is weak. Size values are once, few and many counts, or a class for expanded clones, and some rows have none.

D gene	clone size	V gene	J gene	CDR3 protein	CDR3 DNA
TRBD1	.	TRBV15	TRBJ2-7	CATDSGTGLEQYF	TGTGCCACGGACTCCGGGACAGGATTGGAGCAGTACTTC
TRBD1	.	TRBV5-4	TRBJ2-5	CASSPKTGGGRETQYF	TGTGCCAGCAGCCCAAAGACAGGGGGCGGGAGAGAGACCCAGTACTTC
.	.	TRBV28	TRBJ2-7	CVTQAGRQYF	TGTGTTACTCAGGCAGGGCGGCAGTACTTC
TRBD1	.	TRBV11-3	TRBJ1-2	CASSLDVSGTGASGYTF	TGTGCCAGCAGCTTAGACGTATCGGGGACAGGGGCCTCTGGCTACACCTTC
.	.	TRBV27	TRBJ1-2	CASSEQGLRMRGYTF	TGTGCCAGCAGTGAGCAGGGGCTTAGAATGCGTGGCTACACCTTC
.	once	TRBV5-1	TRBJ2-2	CASSFDLGTRNTGELFF	TGCGCCAGCAGCTTTGACCTCGGGACCCGGAACACCGGGGAGCTGTTTTTT
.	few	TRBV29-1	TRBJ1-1	CSVGSRATEAFF	TGCAGCGTGGGAAGCCGGGCCACTGAAGCTTTCTTT
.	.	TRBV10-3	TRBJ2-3	CAISEVAGSDTQYF	TGTGCCATCAGTGAGGTGGCAGGGTCAGATACGCAGTATTTT
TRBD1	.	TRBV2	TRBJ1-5	CASSATRGQGENQPQHF	TGTGCCAGCAGTGCAACTCGAGGACAGGGGGAGAATCAGCCCCAGCATTTT
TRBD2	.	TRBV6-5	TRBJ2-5	CASSHRGGSQETQYF	TGTGCCAGCAGCCACCGGGGGGGGTCCCAAGAGACCCAGTACTTC
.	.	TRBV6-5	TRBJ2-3	CASSYNRATSTDTQYF	TGTGCCAGCAGTTATAACAGGGCAACCTCCACAGATACGCAGTATTTT
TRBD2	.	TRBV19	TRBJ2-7	CASSTIIHSGSFYEQYF	TGTGCCAGTAGTACCATTATCCATAGCGGGAGTTTTTACGAGCAGTACTTC
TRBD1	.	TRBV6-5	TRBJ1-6	CASSSLTGYNSPLHF	TGTGCCAGCAGTAGCCTGACAGGGTATAATTCACCCCTCCACTTT
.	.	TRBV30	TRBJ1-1	CAWSEPLTEAFF	TGTGCCTGGAGTGAACCCCTCACTGAAGCTTTCTTT
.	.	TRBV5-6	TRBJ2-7	CASSWGDHSYEQYF	TGTGCCAGCAGCTGGGGGGACCACTCCTACGAGCAGTACTTC
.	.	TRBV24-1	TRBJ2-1	CATSDSLTGRYEQFF	TGTGCCACCAGTGATTCTCTGACAGGGAGGTATGAGCAGTTCTTC
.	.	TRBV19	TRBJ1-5	CASSMSTIQPQHF	TGTGCCAGTAGTATGAGTACGATTCAGCCCCAGCATTTT
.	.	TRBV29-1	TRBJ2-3	CSVVAGYTDTQYF	TGCAGCGTTGTCGCGGGGTACACAGATACGCAGTATTTT
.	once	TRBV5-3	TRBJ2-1	CARSPQVSSGNEQFF	TGTGCCAGAAGCCCGCAGGTGTCGAGTGGCAATGAGCAGTTCTTC
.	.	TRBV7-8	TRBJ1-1	CASSLGSRLNTEAFF	TGTGCCAGCAGCTTAGGGTCCCGGTTGAACACTGAAGCTTTCTTT
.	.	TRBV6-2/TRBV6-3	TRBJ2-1	CASSPAGQYNEQFF	TGTGCCAGCAGTCCCGCGGGACAATACAATGAGCAGTTCTTC
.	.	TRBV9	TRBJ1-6	CASSPDMGRAYNSPLHF	TGTGCCAGCAGCCCCGACATGGGTAGGGCCTATAATTCACCCCTCCACTTT
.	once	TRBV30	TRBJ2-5	CAWSERETQYF	TGTGCCTGGAGTGAACGAGAGACCCAGTACTTC
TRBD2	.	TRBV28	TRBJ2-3	CASSSPLREGPDTQYF	TGTGCCAGCAGTTCCCCTTTGCGGGAGGGCCCAGATACGCAGTATTTT
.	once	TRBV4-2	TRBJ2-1	CASSRDRASYNEQFF	TGTGCCAGCAGCCGAGACAGAGCTTCCTACAATGAGCAGTTCTTC
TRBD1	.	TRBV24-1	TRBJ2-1	CATSDFGQGYFF	TGTGCCACCAGTGATTTCGGACAGGGTTACTTCTTC
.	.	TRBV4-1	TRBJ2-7	CASSQVIGLYEQYF	TGCGCCAGCAGCCAAGTCATTGGTCTCTACGAGCAGTACTTC
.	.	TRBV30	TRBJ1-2	CAWSVPTGGYTF	TGTGCCTGGAGTGTACCCACTGGGGGCTACACCTTC
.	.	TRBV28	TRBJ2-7	CASSLRLRSSYEQYF	TGTGCCAGCAGTTTGAGGCTCCGAAGCTCCTACGAGCAGTACTTC
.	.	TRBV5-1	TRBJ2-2	CASSLRQGRAGELFF	TGCGCCAGCAGCTTGCGACAGGGGAGGGCCGGGGAGCTGTTTTTT
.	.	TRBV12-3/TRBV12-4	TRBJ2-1	CASLQSYNEQFF	TGTGCCAGCCTTCAATCCTACAATGAGCAGTTCTTC
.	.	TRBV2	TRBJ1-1	CASRAVGGRTEAFF	TGTGCCAGCAGGGCGGTAGGGGGGCGAACTGAAGCTTTCTTT
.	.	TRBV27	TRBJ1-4	CASSGTFGEKLFF	TGTGCCAGCAGCGGGACCTTTGGGGAAAAACTGTTTTTT
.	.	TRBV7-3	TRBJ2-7	CASSLMVLGGSNEQYF	TGTGCCAGCAGCTTAATGGTACTTGGCGGATCTAACGAGCAGTACTTC
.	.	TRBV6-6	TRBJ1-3	CASSYSESSGNTIYF	TGTGCCAGCAGTTACTCGGAGAGCTCTGGAAACACCATATATTTT